One and the same sample provided the 14 T cell receptor beta chains below, sequenced in a study of blood T cells in healthy people across ages. Next came a second PCR, run for roughly 6 to 11 cycles, which used a sample-barcoded 5' primer along with a J-beta primer mix. TCRdb recomputed calls from the 5' RACE reads with MiXCR, one row per CDR3 protein. The sample holds about 720,000 distinct CDR3 sequences, over 20% seen once. Specimen: blood. Receptors were obtained from a man aged 70-80 years in good health.

This clonotype was detected only a few times. The V gene is TRBV7-9, the J gene TRBJ2-5; 8 nucleotides align to TRBD2. The J call may be mistaken, given a closer DNA end match to TRBJ2-1. This CDR3 has 14 residues. The germline V gene has CDR1 SEHNR and CDR2 FQNEAQ (reference sequence). CDR3 protein: CASSPGGSANEQFF. Written as DNA, the CDR3 is TGTGCCAGCAGCCCGGGGGGGTCTGCGAATGAGCAGTTCTTC.

This chain connects TRBV12-3 or TRBV12-4 to TRBJ2-5; 11 nucleotides line up with TRBD2. The J call may be in error: the DNA end matches TRBJ2-1 better. The CDR3 totals 16 residues. The CDR3 nucleotides read TGTGCCAGCAGTTTTATAGCGGGAGGGACTCTTAATGAGCAGTTCTTC. Residues: CASSFIAGGTLNEQFF.

This clonotype was detected ten times or more. The chain employs TRBV7-6 and TRBJ2-3; 10 nucleotides agree with TRBD2. CDR1 and CDR2 (germline): SGHVS, FNYEAQ. The CDR3 contains 16 residues. Unmatched junction bases numbered 5, after V lost 5 bases and J lost 0 bases. The CDR3 DNA is TGTGCCAGCAGCAAGCGGGGGGGAGCGAGCACAGATACGCAGTATTTT. It specifies CASSKRGGASTDTQYF. Full variable domain (outside the CDR3, taken from reference TRBV7-6 and TRBJ2-3): GAGVSQSPRYKVTKRGQDVALRCDPISGHVSLYWYRQALGQGPEFLTYFNYEAQQDKSGLPNDRFSAERPEGSISTLTIQRTEQRDSAMYRCASSKRGGASTDTQYFGPGTRLTVL.

This clonotype appeared a few times. The genes are TRBV28 and TRBJ2-5; D is perhaps TRBD2 (6 bases). The V and J ends lost 7 bases and 0 bases respectively, with 15 bases between them. From germline, CDR1 is MDHEN and CDR2 SYDVKM. The CDR3 loop spans 15 amino acids. The CDR3 loop is CASTTPGDYQETQYF. The CDR3 coding sequence is TGTGCCAGCACCACACCTGGGGACTACCAAGAGACCCAGTACTTC.

At least ten counts were recorded for this clonotype. The rearrangement uses TRBV5-1 and TRBJ1-1; TRBD1 might be the D (6 bases). Per the germline V gene, CDR1 is SGHRS and CDR2 is YFSETQ. The CDR3 totals 15 residues. Trimming removed 0 bases from V and 4 bases from J, with 13 bases in between. The CDR3 loop reads CASSLEGGRGTEAFF. The CDR3 region has the DNA TGCGCCAGCAGCTTGGAAGGGGGGCGCGGCACTGAAGCTTTCTTT.

The chain is built from TRBV6-2 or TRBV6-3 and TRBJ1-2, with D unclear. The length of the CDR3 is 12 residues. Deletions cut 6 bases from V and 3 bases from J, with 8 bases between. Germline values: CDR1 MNHEY, CDR2 SVGEGT. CDR3 nucleotide sequence: TGTGCCAGCAGGTCCCGGGACTATGGCTACACCTTC. Its translation is CASRSRDYGYTF.

This clonotype was counted a few times. This sequence joins TRBV5-1 and TRBJ2-4; TRBD1 aligns across 8 bases. The CDR3 sequence is 17 residues long. V lost 4 bases to trimming and J lost 0 bases; unmatched junction nucleotides: 9. CDR1 SGHRS and CDR2 YFSETQ come from the germline V gene. The CDR3 region is CASSPRTGSLAKNIQYF. The CDR3, as DNA: TGCGCCAGCAGCCCCAGGACAGGGTCTCTAGCCAAAAACATTCAGTACTTC.

The sample holds many counts of this clonotype. This rearrangement joins TRBV2 to TRBJ2-3, with D maybe TRBD2 (7 bases). CDR3 length equals 15 residues. Germline values: CDR1 SNHLY, CDR2 FYNNEI. Trimming took 2 bases from V and 11 from J, leaving 20 bases between them. The CDR3 loop reads CASSEPGGPPYEQYF. The DNA for the CDR3 is TGTGCCAGCAGTGAACCGGGGGGCCCGCCGTATGAGCAGTATTTT.

V usage is TRBV12-3 or TRBV12-4 and J usage is TRBJ1-5, with TRBD1 matching over 8 bases. CDR3 length: 15 amino acids. Trimming removed 6 bases from V and 3 bases from J; junction bases left unmatched: 7. The CDR3 sequence is CASSLDRGHNQPQHF. The CDR3, as DNA: TGTGCCAGCAGCCTTGACAGGGGACACAATCAGCCCCAGCATTTT.

This clonotype was seen a handful of times. Here the CDR3 DNA reads TGCAGTGCTAGAGTTGCCGGTAACACTGAAGCTTTCTTT. Translated: CSARVAGNTEAFF. This chain links TRBV20-1 with TRBJ1-1; D is uncertain. The CDR3 spans 13 residues. CDR1 and CDR2 (germline): DFQATT, SNEGSKA (reference sequence). V was clipped by 1 base and J by 2 bases, with 8 bases between them.

This clonotype was found a few times. The J gene is TRBJ2-3, the V gene TRBV4-3, with D unresolved. Per the germline V gene, CDR1 is LGHNA and CDR2 is YSLEER. The CDR3 has 17 residues. V shed 5 bases and J shed 2 bases, with 20 bases lying between them. The DNA of the CDR3 is TGCGCCAGCAGCATAAAATTGGGGTTGGGGTACACAGATACGCAGTATTTT. It codes for CASSIKLGLGYTDTQYF.

This chain joins TRBV2 and TRBJ2-6; 9 bases fit TRBD1. Germline assignment: CDR1 SNHLY and CDR2 FYNNEI. V trimming: 2 bases; J trimming: 1 base; junction bases outside the gene matches: 6. This CDR3 is built from 18 residues. Here the CDR3 reads CASSELGQGLSGANVLTF. The CDR3 DNA is TGTGCCAGCAGTGAATTGGGACAGGGTCTGTCTGGGGCCAACGTCCTGACTTTC.

The chain links TRBV7-2 to TRBJ2-2; 11 nucleotides align to TRBD1. Germline trimming cut 5 bases from V and 7 bases from J; bases unmatched to any gene: 6. The V gene's germline CDR1 is SGHTA and CDR2 FQGNSA. This CDR3 contains 15 residues. This chain's CDR3 is CASSPRTGGYGELFF. Written as DNA, the CDR3 is TGTGCCAGCAGCCCCAGGACAGGGGGCTACGGGGAGCTGTTTTTT.

This clonotype was detected a few times. V usage is TRBV15 and J usage is TRBJ2-7; no clear D. V lost 5 bases, J lost 4 bases, and 6 bases lay in between. The CDR3 is 11 residues long. Looked up from germline, CDR1 is LNHNV and CDR2 is YYDKDF (reference sequence). CDR3 sequence reads: CATSGAYEQYF. CDR3 nucleotide sequence: TGTGCCACCAGCGGAGCTTACGAGCAGTACTTC.